The 30 T cell receptor beta chains below were found in one sample sequenced in a study of cytomegalovirus exposure and HLA in healthy donors. Primers: 60 Vbeta forward and 13 Jbeta reverse. Sequenced by immunoSEQ multiplex PCR; TCRdb stores in-frame clones only, minus some. The data contain tens of thousands of clones, more than 60% of them singletons. The sample comprised PBMCs. These receptors were collected from a man between 25 and 39 years old in good health and CMV-seronegative.

Points on this clone: An end of the junction differs from the germline gene, which may be a read error. This chain joins TRBV11-3 and TRBJ2-2; D may be TRBD1 (5 bases). This CDR3 has 13 residues. CDR1 and CDR2 from the germline V gene are SGHNT and YENEEA. The CDR3: CASSLDSTGELFF. The CDR3 nucleotides are TGTGCCAGCAGCCTAGACAGCACCGGGGAGCTGTTTTTT.

This clone occurred a few times. The chain couples TRBV11-2 to TRBJ1-4, with 8 bases aligning to TRBD1. There are 16 residues in the CDR3. With V trimmed by 5 bases and J by 12 bases, 17 bases remained unmatched. Germline CDR1 reads SGHAT; CDR2 reads FQNNGV. The CDR3 DNA reads as TGTGCCAGCAGCCCCCGGACAGGGCCCTTGGGTACTGAACTGTTTTTT. It codes for CASSPRTGPLGTELFF.

This chain links TRBV27 with TRBJ1-5, with TRBD1 matching 10 bases. The V gene's germline CDR1 is MNHEY and CDR2 SMNVEV (reference sequence). V was pared by 6 bases and J by 1 base, with 6 bases of the junction left unmatched. The CDR3 is made up of 16 amino acids. The CDR3 spells CASRGGQGKSNQPQHF. The CDR3 bases are TGTGCCAGCAGGGGGGGACAGGGGAAGAGCAATCAGCCCCAGCATTTT.

In this sample, this clone turned up a few times. V is TRBV5-4 and J is TRBJ1-1; no definite D call. The CDR3 runs to 14 residues. The V gene lost 4 bases and the J gene lost 1 base, with 11 bases spanning the gap. CDR1 and CDR2 (germline): SGHNT, YYREEE (reference sequence). For the CDR3, the DNA is TGTGCCAGCAGCCTGGACGGGAGGAACACTGAAGCTTTCTTT. Its protein is CASSLDGRNTEAFF.

Comment on this clone: This specimen includes other DNA sequences encoding the same CDR3. V is TRBV6-6 and J is TRBJ1-5; D is unclear. Trimming shortened V by 6 bases and J by 2 bases, and 8 bases separated the two germline ends. The CDR3 spans 13 residues. The germline CDR1 and CDR2 sequences are MNHNY and SVGAGI (reference sequence). CDR3 nucleotides: TGTGCCAGCAGGCCAGGTGGCAATCAGCCCCAGCATTTT. Translating gives CASRPGGNQPQHF.

The chain employs TRBV10-1 and TRBJ2-1; 13 nucleotides align to TRBD2. Germline V gene data show CDR1 as WNHNN and CDR2 as SYGVQD (reference sequence). This CDR3 contains 17 residues. Unmatched junction bases numbered 8, after V lost 2 bases and J lost 7 bases. The CDR3 DNA is TGCGCCAGCAGTGAGAGACTAGCGGGAGGACTTAGGAATGAGCAGTTCTTC. Its protein is CASSERLAGGLRNEQFF.

As concerns this clone: Since the CDR3 does not end with the conserved phenylalanine or tryptophan, this likely comes from a read error. The chain carries TRBV15 and TRBJ1-2; TRBD1 matches at 9 bases. The V segment lost 3 bases and the J segment 5 bases; nucleotides outside the gene matches: 10. In germline, CDR1 is LNHNV, CDR2 YYDKDF (reference sequence). This CDR3 is built from 16 residues. In DNA, the CDR3 is TGTGCCACCAGCAGCCTCCGACCGGGACAGGGTTATGGCTACACCCTC. Translated: CATSSLRPGQGYGYTL.

V and J are TRBV6-5 and TRBJ2-5; TRBD2 aligns across 7 bases. This CDR3 comprises 16 residues. The germline V gene encodes CDR1 MNHEY and CDR2 SVGAGI. V dropped 2 bases and J dropped 0; count of bases not matched to a gene: 6. CDR3 nucleotide sequence: TGTGCCAGCAGTTACGGGCTAGCGGCTTACCAAGAGACCCAGTACTTC. Translating it yields CASSYGLAAYQETQYF.

This chain connects TRBV6-4 to TRBJ1-4, with D maybe TRBD1 (6 bases). In germline, CDR1 is MRHNA, CDR2 SNTAGT. This CDR3 is 15 amino acids long. Trimming removed 2 bases at V and 3 bases at J, with 10 bases between. CDR3 amino acids: CASSDQGPANEKLFF. The DNA for the CDR3 is TGTGCCAGCAGTGACCAGGGGCCGGCTAATGAAAAACTGTTTTTT.

This sequence joins TRBV6-4 and TRBJ1-2; weak D call: TRBD1 (6 bases). Germline V gene data show CDR1 as MRHNA and CDR2 as SNTAGT. The V gene lost 10 bases and the J gene lost 4 bases, with 13 bases spanning the gap. The CDR3 sequence is 12 residues long. In nucleotides, the CDR3 is TGTGCCACCTACAGGGTTCCCTATGGCTACACCTTC. Residues: CATYRVPYGYTF.

In DNA form, the CDR3 reads TGTGCCAGCAGTTTATCGGCGGGAGGGTGGGGTAATGAGCAGTTCTTC. This codes for CASSLSAGGWGNEQFF. The rearrangement uses TRBV28 and TRBJ2-1; TRBD2 matches 9 bases. The germline V gene has CDR1 MDHEN and CDR2 SYDVKM. Losses at the gene ends were 1 base for V and 7 bases for J; bases not matched to a gene: 8. The CDR3 extends over 16 amino acids.

This clone has only a few counts. CDR3: CASSLSGRASGANVLTF. In nucleotides, the CDR3 is TGTGCCAGCAGTCTAAGCGGGAGGGCCTCTGGGGCCAACGTCCTGACTTTC. The chain employs TRBV2 and TRBJ2-6; 10 bases line up with TRBD2. This CDR3 spans 17 amino acids. CDR1 and CDR2 (germline): SNHLY, FYNNEI. The ends lost 5 bases at V and 0 bases at J; junction bases unmatched: 4.

This clone was seen more than once but under ten times. The rearrangement uses TRBV7-3 and TRBJ2-1; 14 nucleotides line up with TRBD2. The CDR3 runs 15 residues. Germline-derived CDR1 and CDR2 are SGHTA and FQGTGA. V lost 3 bases to trimming and J lost 9 bases; unmatched junction nucleotides: 4. The CDR3 loop reads CASSLTSGGAIEQFF. The CDR3, as DNA: TGTGCCAGCAGCTTGACTAGCGGGGGGGCGATTGAGCAGTTCTTC.

The chain links TRBV5-1 to TRBJ2-7; 7 positions agree with TRBD1. Per germline, CDR1 SGHRS and CDR2 YFSETQ. CDR3 length: 14 residues. Trimming at V came to 0 bases and at J to 5 bases, leaving 5 bases not matched to a gene. Here the CDR3 reads CASSLGDSANEQYF. For the CDR3, the DNA is TGCGCCAGCAGCTTGGGGGACAGTGCTAACGAGCAGTACTTC.

To note about this clone: Germline is not matched at one junction end, which may reflect a read error. The rearrangement uses TRBV18 and TRBJ2-7; the D gene is possibly TRBD1 (6 bases). The germline gives CDR1 KGHSH, CDR2 LQKENI. The CDR3 extends over 14 amino acids. CDR3 residues: CASSLGRGSHEQYF. The CDR3 nucleotides read TGTGCCAGCTCCCTGGGCAGGGGCTCCCACGAGCAGTACTTC.

The chain is built from TRBV7-2 and TRBJ2-7, with 7 bases lining up with TRBD1. J lost 3 bases, V lost 5 bases, and 4 bases had no gene match. The germline CDR1 and CDR2 sequences are SGHTA and FQGNSA. The CDR3 consists of 13 residues. Here the CDR3 DNA reads TGTGCCAGCAGCCTGACAGGGCGCTACGAGCAGTACTTC. It codes for CASSLTGRYEQYF.

The chain couples TRBV29-1 to TRBJ2-2; 13 nucleotides agree with TRBD2. In germline, CDR1 is SQVTM, CDR2 ANQGSEA. Trimming removed 5 bases from V and 0 bases from J; junction bases left unmatched: 9. This CDR3 is built from 18 residues. The CDR3: CSVRDPGLAGSNTGELFF. CDR3 DNA: TGCAGCGTTCGGGACCCGGGACTAGCGGGATCGAACACCGGGGAGCTGTTTTTT.

This chain links TRBV5-1 with TRBJ1-1; 7 nucleotides align to TRBD1. Trimming removed 0 bases from V and 7 bases from J; junction bases left unmatched: 9. From germline, CDR1 is SGHRS and CDR2 YFSETQ. CDR3 size: 15 residues. CDR3 region: CASSLAGTPGGEAFF. The CDR3 DNA reads as TGCGCCAGCAGCTTGGCCGGGACACCAGGGGGTGAAGCTTTCTTT.

On this clone itself: One end of the junction fails to match germline, which may point to a read error. The chain employs TRBV7-9 and TRBJ1-1, with a tentative D call TRBD1 (6 bases). Looked up from germline, CDR1 is SEHNR and CDR2 is FQNEAQ (reference sequence). The CDR3 consists of 12 residues. The CDR3 region has the DNA TGTTCCAGCAGCCCCAGGGGCGAAAGGGCTTTCTTT. Residues: CSSSPRGERAFF.

Only a few counts were recorded for this clone. This sequence joins TRBV19 and TRBJ1-4; D is possibly TRBD1 (5 bases). The CDR3 is 16 residues long. The ends were cut back, 6 bases at V and 8 bases at J, with 22 bases in the middle. Per the germline V gene, CDR1 is LNHDA and CDR2 is SQIVND (reference sequence). The CDR3 bases are TGTGCCAGTAGAGACACAACCGGGGGAAAGGGGGAAAAACTGTTTTTT. Amino acids: CASRDTTGGKGEKLFF.

Concerning this clone itself: Other DNA variants within this sample encode the same CDR3. The V gene is TRBV11-2, the J gene TRBJ2-7; perhaps TRBD1 as D (6 bases). The germline V gene encodes CDR1 SGHAT and CDR2 FQNNGV. The CDR3 is 13 residues long. V was pared by 4 bases and J by 4 bases, with 11 bases between. The CDR3 sequence is CASSSTGSYEQYF. Here the CDR3 DNA reads TGTGCCAGCAGCTCGACAGGTTCGTACGAGCAGTACTTC.

This clone showed up just once. V usage is TRBV21-1 and J usage is TRBJ2-3; TRBD1, the D gene given by the table, was not confirmed from the DNA. TRBV21-1 is a pseudogene. The CDR3 has 15 residues. The CDR3 DNA is TGTGCCAGCACAGCAGGGCCGACTAGCACAGATACGCAGTATTTT. Amino acids: CASTAGPTSTDTQYF.

The chain is built from TRBV7-2 and TRBJ1-2; D might be TRBD1 (6 bases). This CDR3 region has 18 residues. The ends were cut back, 1 base at V and 4 bases at J, with 22 bases in the middle. Germline CDR1 and CDR2: SGHTA and FQGNSA. The CDR3 bases are TGTGCCAGCAGCTTAGGGGGGATGGACAGATTCCCCTCCTATGGCTACACCTTC. This gives the protein CASSLGGMDRFPSYGYTF.

The chain combines TRBV18 with TRBJ2-3; weak D call: TRBD2 (6 bases). CDR1 and CDR2 (germline): KGHSH, LQKENI. The CDR3 consists of 15 residues. Trimming took off 1 base at V and 3 bases at J, with 11 bases between the two ends. CDR3 amino acids: CASSPLRDSTDTQYF. CDR3 sequence (DNA): TGTGCCAGCTCACCACTCCGGGACTCAACAGATACGCAGTATTTT.

This clone has just one count. The CDR3: CSVGEGLDYGYTF. CDR3 bases: TGCAGCGTCGGCGAGGGACTCGATTATGGCTACACCTTC. V usage is TRBV29-1 and J usage is TRBJ1-2, with D possibly matching TRBD1 (5 bases). Trimming stripped 6 bases from V and 5 bases from J, with 16 bases between. The CDR3 covers 13 residues. Per germline, CDR1 SQVTM and CDR2 ANQGSEA.

The chain carries TRBV10-1 and TRBJ2-1; 13 positions match TRBD2. CDR1 is WNHNN and CDR2 is SYGVQD in the germline V gene (reference sequence). The CDR3 runs 14 residues. The J segment lost 10 bases and the V segment lost 5 bases, leaving 5 bases of the junction unmatched. The CDR3 nucleotides are TGCGCCAGCAGTTTACTAGCGGGAGGGCGAGAGCAGTTCTTC. It is translated as CASSLLAGGREQFF.

The gene calls are TRBV5-1 and TRBJ2-6; D is perhaps TRBD2 (6 bases). This CDR3 is built from 17 residues. Trimming removed 4 bases at V and 0 bases at J, with 14 bases between. The germline V gene has CDR1 SGHRS and CDR2 YFSETQ. The CDR3 reads CASSPPGLASGANVLTF. As DNA, the CDR3 is TGCGCCAGCAGCCCACCGGGACTGGCCTCTGGGGCCAACGTCCTGACTTTC.

This rearrangement joins TRBV5-1 to TRBJ2-3; no definite D call. This CDR3 is built from 13 residues. Trimming removed 2 bases at V and 5 bases at J, with 9 bases between. Looked up from germline, CDR1 is SGHRS and CDR2 is YFSETQ. The CDR3 region is CASSFPRLDTQYF. CDR3 nucleotides: TGCGCCAGCAGCTTTCCCCGACTAGATACGCAGTATTTT. The complete variable domain, with remaining parts taken from reference TRBV5-1 and TRBJ2-3, reads KAGVTQTPRYLIKTRGQQVTLSCSPISGHRSVSWYQQTPGQGLQFLFEYFSETQRNKGNFPGRFSGRQFSNSRSEMNVSTLELGDSALYLCASSFPRLDTQYFGPGTRLTVL.

This clone turned up a few times. The V gene is TRBV7-3, the J gene TRBJ2-6; 8 bases fit TRBD1. The trim removed 4 bases at V and 4 bases at J, leaving 3 bases unmatched. Germline CDR1 reads SGHTA; CDR2 reads FQGTGA. The CDR3 loop spans 15 amino acids. The CDR3 DNA sequence: TGTGCCAGCAGCTACGACAGGGGAGGGGCCAACGTCCTGACTTTC. Translating it yields CASSYDRGGANVLTF. Filled out from reference TRBV7-3 and TRBJ2-6, the complete variable domain reads GAGVSQTPSNKVTEKGKYVELRCDPISGHTALYWYRQSLGQGPEFLIYFQGTGAADDSGLPNDRFFAVRPEGSVSTLKIQRTERGDSAVYLCASSYDRGGANVLTFGAGSRLTVL.

The chain is built from TRBV11-2 and TRBJ1-4; TRBD1 matches 8 bases. V dropped 4 bases and J dropped 6; count of bases not matched to a gene: 13. The CDR3 has 17 amino acids. From germline, CDR1 is SGHAT and CDR2 FQNNGV. CDR3 DNA: TGTGCCAGCAGCTCTTATGGGGAGACAGGGGTGGATGAAAAACTGTTTTTT. This codes for CASSSYGETGVDEKLFF.